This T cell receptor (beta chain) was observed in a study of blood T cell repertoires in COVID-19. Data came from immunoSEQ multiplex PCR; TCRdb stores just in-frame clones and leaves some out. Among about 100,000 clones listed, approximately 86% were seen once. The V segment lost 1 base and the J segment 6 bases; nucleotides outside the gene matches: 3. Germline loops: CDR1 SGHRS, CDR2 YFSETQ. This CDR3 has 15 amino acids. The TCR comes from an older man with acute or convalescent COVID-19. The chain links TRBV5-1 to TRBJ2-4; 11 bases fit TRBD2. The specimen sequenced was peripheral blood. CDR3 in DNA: TGCGCCAGCAGCTTGACTAGCGGGAGCGGAAACATTCAGTACTTC. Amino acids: CASSLTSGSGNIQYF.